The source of this T cell receptor beta chain is a study of cytomegalovirus exposure and HLA in healthy donors. Study-wide results and limits: It was in a later analysis that TCR association rates were seen to vary by HLA locus, highest for DRB1 and lowest for HLA-C. By a later analysis, the bulk of CMV-associated TCR beta chains appeared HLA-restricted. Donors were assumed by presence/absence analyses to have roughly uniform sequencing depth.

PCR primers comprised 60 Vbeta and 13 Jbeta primers. The authors' processing: The authors later counted 65 million to 80 million unique TCR beta chains, 9 million to 12 million of them shared. Method: immunoSEQ multiplex PCR; TCRdb's copy keeps in-frame clones and lacks some. The DNA was the basis for D and trimming; V, J and clone size are from that table. Here the sample spans over 150,000 clones, roughly 80% being singletons. Comments on this clone: Its specificity is unknown.

CDR3 length: 15 residues. Unmatched junction bases numbered 12, after V lost 4 bases and J lost 7 bases. Germline V gives CDR1 SNHLY, CDR2 FYNNEI. This clonotype originated in a man aged 30 to 45 in good health and CMV-seropositive. Sequencing was carried out using PBMCs. This sequence joins TRBV2 and TRBJ1-2; 7 nucleotides match TRBD1. CDR3 protein: CASSGLAGGRGGYTF. CDR3 coding DNA: TGTGCCAGCAGTGGATTGGCAGGGGGTAGGGGTGGCTACACCTTC.